These 18 T cell receptor beta chains share one sample of origin, sequenced in a study of metastatic and nonmetastatic thyroid tumors. No patient had received any treatment before thyroid surgery. With MiXCR, TCRdb reprocessed the PCR reads. The repertoire has 9,000 to 13,000 clones, less than 35% of them found once; the top ten carry 4.8%. The sequencing sample was made of tumor tissue. The source of these receptors is a female donor with papillary thyroid cancer or a benign thyroid nodule (not recorded which). Some clones in this sample may be carry-over from other donors' samples.

The chain employs TRBV20-1 and TRBJ2-7, with TRBD2 matching 13 bases. Germline V gene lookup returns CDR1 DFQATT and CDR2 SNEGSKA (reference sequence). J gave up 12 bases and V 0 bases, and 5 bases lay outside the gene matches. The CDR3 consists of 13 residues. The CDR3 here is CSARETSGRVPYF. In nucleotides, the CDR3 is TGCAGTGCTAGAGAAACTAGCGGGAGGGTTCCGTACTTC.

This clone is labeled medium-sized (0.01 to 0.1%). One end of the junction does not line up with germline, which may come from a read error. This sequence joins TRBV7-7 and TRBJ2-1, with D perhaps TRBD1 (5 bases). This CDR3 comprises 13 residues. CDR1 and CDR2 (germline): SSHAT, FNYEAQ (reference sequence). The CDR3 spells CASSLQGWDEQFF. The CDR3 nucleotides read TGTGCTAGCAGCTTGCAGGGTTGGGATGAGCAGTTCTTC.

This clone was detected a few times. The V gene is TRBV2, the J gene TRBJ2-7, with unresolved D. V lost 2 bases and J 2 bases, leaving 4 bases between the germline ends. Germline V gene sequence: CDR1 SNHLY, CDR2 FYNNEI. The CDR3 has 12 residues. CDR3 sequence: CASSETPYEQYF. The CDR3 nucleotides are TGTGCCAGCAGTGAAACCCCCTACGAGCAGTACTTC. The full variable domain, rest sourced from reference TRBV2 and TRBJ2-7, is EPEVTQTPSHQVTQMGQEVILRCVPISNHLYFYWYRQILGQKVEFLVSFYNNEISEKSEIFDDQFSVERPDGSNFTLKIRSTKLEDSAMYFCASSETPYEQYFGPGTRLTVT.

This chain joins TRBV30 and TRBJ1-6, with TRBD1 matching 8 bases. The germline CDR1 and CDR2 sequences are GTSNPN and SVGIG (reference sequence). The CDR3 sequence is 13 residues long. J was trimmed by 9 bases and V by 4 bases; bases with no gene match: 5. The CDR3 reads CAWTGRGPSPLHF. The CDR3 nucleotides are TGTGCCTGGACCGGCAGGGGGCCTTCACCCCTCCACTTT.

Regarding this clone: One end of the junction does not line up with germline, which may come from a read error. The chain uses TRBV5-1 and TRBJ2-3; D possibly corresponds to TRBD2 (6 bases). Germline values: CDR1 SGHRS, CDR2 YFSETQ. CDR3 length equals 16 residues. The DNA for the CDR3 is TGCGCCAGTAGCTGTGGGGGGTCCCGCGGCGCAGATACGCAGTATTTT. This encodes CASSCGGSRGADTQYF.

V and J are TRBV18 and TRBJ2-7, with TRBD1 as a possible D gene (6 bases). Germline assignment: CDR1 KGHSH and CDR2 LQKENI. V shed 6 bases and J shed 5 bases, with 17 bases lying between them. The CDR3 has 14 residues. The chain's CDR3 is CASSRERGIDEQYF. In DNA, the CDR3 is TGTGCCAGCTCTCGAGAAAGGGGGATTGACGAGCAGTACTTC.

This clone rates as medium-sized (0.01 to 0.1%). This chain connects TRBV7-2 to TRBJ1-1; no reliable D call. Germline V gene lookup returns CDR1 SGHTA and CDR2 FQGNSA. The CDR3 has 14 amino acids. V lost 1 base, J lost 1 base, and 7 bases lay in between. The CDR3 sequence: CASSLVWQNTEAFF. The CDR3 DNA follows: TGTGCCAGCAGCTTAGTTTGGCAGAACACTGAAGCTTTCTTT.

This clone is medium-sized by share. CDR3 amino acids: CANSSPGQGATGELFF. The CDR3 bases are TGTGCTAACTCCTCACCGGGACAGGGGGCGACCGGGGAGCTGTTTTTT. This chain connects TRBV19 to TRBJ2-2; 12 bases align to TRBD1. The CDR3 consists of 16 residues. The germline CDR1 and CDR2 sequences are LNHDA and SQIVND (reference sequence).

This rearrangement joins TRBV6-1 to TRBJ1-2; D is undetermined. Germline lookup yields CDR1 MNHNS and CDR2 SASEGT. V was shortened by 6 bases and J by 4 bases, with 9 bases between the two germline ends. The CDR3 totals 12 residues. CDR3 loop: CASSPKPYGYTF. As DNA, the CDR3 is TGTGCCAGCAGCCCTAAGCCCTATGGCTACACCTTC.

This clone was observed a few times. The chain recombines TRBV6-1 with TRBJ2-3; D remains unclear. Per germline, CDR1 MNHNS and CDR2 SASEGT. The CDR3 consists of 15 residues. V lost 7 bases, J lost 2 bases, and 16 bases lay in between. The CDR3 sequence is CASKWVASPTDTQYF. The CDR3, as DNA: TGTGCCAGCAAGTGGGTGGCTTCCCCCACAGATACGCAGTATTTT.

This clone was seen only a few times. The rearrangement links TRBV28 to TRBJ1-5, with 7 bases lining up with TRBD1. The CDR3 consists of 15 residues. The V segment lost 3 bases and the J segment 6 bases; nucleotides outside the gene matches: 8. CDR1 and CDR2 from the germline V gene are MDHEN and SYDVKM. CDR3 nucleotides: TGTGCCAGCAGTTTTGGAGGACAGGATAGTCAGCCCCAGCATTTT. Encoded protein: CASSFGGQDSQPQHF.

This clone is labeled as medium-sized. The V gene is TRBV30, the J gene TRBJ2-7, with TRBD1 identical over 7 bases. The CDR3 has 13 amino acids. Per the germline V gene, CDR1 is GTSNPN and CDR2 is SVGIG (reference sequence). Losses at the gene ends were 0 bases for V and 2 bases for J; bases not matched to a gene: 1. CDR3 sequence: CAWSVQGTYEQYF. CDR3 bases: TGTGCCTGGAGTGTACAGGGGACCTACGAGCAGTACTTC.

The V gene is TRBV20-1, the J gene TRBJ1-2; 9 bases are shared with TRBD1. The CDR3 totals 14 residues. Per the germline V gene, CDR1 is DFQATT and CDR2 is SNEGSKA (reference sequence). Unmatched junction bases numbered 7, after V lost 1 base and J lost 7 bases. The CDR3 sequence: CSARGTGVRGGYTF. For the CDR3, the DNA is TGCAGTGCTAGAGGGACAGGGGTGAGGGGTGGCTACACCTTC.

CDR3 loop: CASSVAVVGAGANVLTF. The CDR3 DNA reads TGTGCCAGCAGCGTGGCGGTGGTGGGGGCTGGGGCCAACGTCCTGACTTTC. V gene TRBV9 combines with J gene TRBJ2-6; D may be TRBD1 or TRBD2 (5 bases each). The CDR3 runs 17 residues. V lost 2 bases to trimming and J lost 2 bases, with 14 bases between them. Germline V gene sequence: CDR1 SGDLS, CDR2 YYNGEE.

The CDR3 nucleotides are TGTGCCAGCAGTTTTCGGGGGGGCGACGAGCAGTACTTC. Protein product: CASSFRGGDEQYF. The V call is TRBV27, the J call TRBJ2-7; 8 bases match TRBD2. Losses at the gene ends were 3 bases for V and 5 bases for J; bases not matched to a gene: 3. The CDR3 is 13 residues long. Germline lookup yields CDR1 MNHEY and CDR2 SMNVEV (reference sequence).

This clone is termed medium-sized. The V and J genes are TRBV11-2 and TRBJ2-7, with 8 bases matching TRBD1. Germline trimming cut 3 bases from V and 5 bases from J; bases unmatched to any gene: 6. The germline V gene has CDR1 SGHAT and CDR2 FQNNGV. The CDR3 sequence is 14 residues long. The CDR3 nucleotides are TGTGCCAGCAGCTTGGGGACAGGTGCGGACGAGCAGTACTTC. Its translation is CASSLGTGADEQYF.

This clone is judged medium-sized (0.01 to 0.1%). The rearrangement links TRBV27 to TRBJ1-5, with D maybe TRBD1 (5 bases). The CDR3 totals 15 residues. V gave up 5 bases and J gave up 3 bases, with 14 bases separating them. Per germline, CDR1 MNHEY and CDR2 SMNVEV (reference sequence). CDR3 in amino acids: CASSPGKGYNQPQHF. DNA for the CDR3: TGTGCCAGCAGTCCCGGAAAGGGGTACAATCAGCCCCAGCATTTT.

This clone was observed a handful of times. This may stem from a read error, because a much larger clone lies one nucleotide away. The chain employs TRBV11-1 and TRBJ2-3; D is unresolved. CDR3 length equals 16 residues. CDR1 is SGHAT and CDR2 is FQDESV in the germline V gene (reference sequence). Trimming took 0 bases from V and 2 from J, leaving 12 bases between them. CDR3 bases: TGTGCCAGCAGCTTAGCGCACGGATCGGTCACAGATACGCAGTATTTT. This translates into CASSLAHGSVTDTQYF. The variable domain in full, completed from reference TRBV11-1 and TRBJ2-3, reads EAEVAQSPRYKITEKSQAVAFWCDPISGHATLYWYRQILGQGPELLVQFQDESVVDDSQLPKDRFSAERLKGVDSTLKIQPAELGDSAMYLCASSLAHGSVTDTQYFGPGTRLTVL.